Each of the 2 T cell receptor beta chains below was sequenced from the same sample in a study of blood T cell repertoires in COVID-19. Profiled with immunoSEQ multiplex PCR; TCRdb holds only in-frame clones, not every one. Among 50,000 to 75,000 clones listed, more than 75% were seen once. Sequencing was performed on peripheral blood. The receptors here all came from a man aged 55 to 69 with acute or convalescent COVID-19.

CDR3 sequence reads: CASSPRGILETQYF. CDR3 DNA sequence: TGCGCCAGCAGCCCCAGGGGGATTTTAGAGACCCAGTACTTC. The chain is built from TRBV4-1 and TRBJ2-5; TRBD1 matches 7 bases. From germline, CDR1 is MGHRA and CDR2 YSYEKL. The CDR3 extends over 14 amino acids. Trimming took 4 bases from V and 4 from J; bases not matched to a gene: 6.

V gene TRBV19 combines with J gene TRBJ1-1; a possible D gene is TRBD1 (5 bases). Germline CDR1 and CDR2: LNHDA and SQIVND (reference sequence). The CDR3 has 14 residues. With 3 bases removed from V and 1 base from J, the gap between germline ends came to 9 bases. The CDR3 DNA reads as TGTGCCAGTAGTATGGCAGGGAAGAACACTGAAGCTTTCTTT. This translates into CASSMAGKNTEAFF. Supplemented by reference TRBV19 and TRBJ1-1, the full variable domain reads DGGITQSPKYLFRKEGQNVTLSCEQNLNHDAMYWYRQDPGQGLRLIYYSQIVNDFQKGDIAEGYSVSREKKESFPLTVTSAQKNPTAFYLCASSMAGKNTEAFFGQGTRLTVV.